A single sample is the source of the 3 T cell receptor beta chains below, sequenced in a study of low-dose radiotherapy and immunotherapy resistance in tumors. Primers targeting TRAV and TRBV primed first-strand cDNA, covering alpha and beta chains. TCR amplification used roughly 18 PCR cycles, a constant-region primer and a V-primer adapter. TCRdb reanalysed the reads using MiXCR and keeps one entry per CDR3 protein. The repertoire holds about 9,800 distinct CDR3 sequences, with roughly two fifths as singletons. These receptors all come from a human donor with advanced metastatic prostate, ovarian, gallbladder or colorectal cancer (not recorded which). This table probably holds off-target reads from a library built for another chain.

There are a few counts of this clonotype. The chain uses TRBV20-1 and TRBJ1-1; D is undetermined. Trimming shortened V by 5 bases and J by 8 bases, and 15 bases separated the two germline ends. This CDR3 spans 12 amino acids. In germline, CDR1 is DFQATT, CDR2 SNEGSKA (reference sequence). CDR3 amino acids: CSAGTAGREAFF. DNA for the CDR3: TGCAGTGCTGGAACGGCGGGCCGGGAAGCTTTCTTT.

The rearrangement joins TRBV6-1 to TRBJ2-2, with a tentative D call TRBD1 (5 bases). Trimming removed 3 bases from V and 1 base from J, with 15 bases in between. Per the germline V gene, CDR1 is MNHNS and CDR2 is SASEGT. The CDR3 has 17 residues. The CDR3 sequence is CASSDWGRVENTGELFF. The CDR3 region has the DNA TGTGCCAGCAGTGATTGGGGCAGGGTGGAGAACACCGGGGAGCTGTTTTTT.

The rearrangement uses TRBV6-1 and TRBJ1-1; D is unclear. This CDR3 comprises 12 residues. Trimming removed 2 bases at V and 3 bases at J, with 4 bases between. Germline V lookup: CDR1 MNHNS, CDR2 SASEGT. CDR3 region: CASSERDTEAFF. In nucleotides, the CDR3 is TGTGCCAGCAGTGAAAGGGACACTGAAGCTTTCTTT.